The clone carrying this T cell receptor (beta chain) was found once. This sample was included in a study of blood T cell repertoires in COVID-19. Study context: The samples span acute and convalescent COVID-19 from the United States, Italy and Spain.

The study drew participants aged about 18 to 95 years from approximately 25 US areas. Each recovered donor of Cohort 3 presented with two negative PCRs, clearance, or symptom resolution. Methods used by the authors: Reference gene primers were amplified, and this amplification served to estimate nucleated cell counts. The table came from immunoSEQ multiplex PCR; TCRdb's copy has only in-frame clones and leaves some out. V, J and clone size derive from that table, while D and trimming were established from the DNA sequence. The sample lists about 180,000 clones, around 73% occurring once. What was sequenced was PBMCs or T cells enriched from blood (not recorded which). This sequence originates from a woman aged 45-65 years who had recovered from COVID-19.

In nucleotides, the CDR3 is TGTGCCAGCAGCCACCCGCGGGGACAGGAAGCCCGGGAAGCTTTCTTT. Translation gives CASSHPRGQEAREAFF. The chain carries TRBV7-9 and TRBJ1-1; TRBD1 matches 8 bases. The CDR3 is 16 amino acids. The V gene end was trimmed by 5 bases and the J gene end by 8 bases; junction bases not matched to a gene: 16. Looked up from germline, CDR1 is SEHNR and CDR2 is FQNEAQ (reference sequence).